One sample yielded the 21 T cell receptor beta chains listed below, sequenced in a study of cytomegalovirus exposure and HLA in healthy donors. The primer mix had 60 Vbeta and 13 Jbeta primers. Generated by immunoSEQ multiplex PCR, the TCRdb table keeps only in-frame clones and is missing some. The profile shows hundreds of thousands of clones, approximately 80% of them singletons. The sample was PBMCs. The receptor set was obtained from a male donor in good health and CMV-seronegative.

V usage is TRBV5-1 and J usage is TRBJ1-3; 7 bases align to TRBD1. CDR1 is SGHRS, CDR2 YFSETQ, per germline. The V gene end was trimmed by 3 bases and the J gene end by 0 bases; junction bases not matched to a gene: 3. The CDR3 spans 15 residues. CDR3 DNA: TGCGCCAGCAGCTCCCGGACAGGCTCTGGAAACACCATATATTTT. Protein product: CASSSRTGSGNTIYF.

V and J are TRBV7-3 and TRBJ2-5, with 11 bases that match TRBD1. Germline assignment: CDR1 SGHTA and CDR2 FQGTGA. The CDR3 consists of 15 residues. With 0 bases clipped from V and 11 bases from J, the junction kept 8 bases outside the gene matches. The CDR3 loop is CASSLTGQGVWEQYF. CDR3 in DNA: TGTGCCAGCAGCTTAACGGGACAGGGGGTATGGGAGCAGTACTTC.

V and J are TRBV27 and TRBJ1-5; D is possibly TRBD1 (6 bases). Trimming stripped 5 bases from V and 7 bases from J, with 15 bases between. Germline CDR1 and CDR2: MNHEY and SMNVEV (reference sequence). The CDR3 contains 14 residues. The CDR3 DNA sequence: TGTGCCAGCAGTAGTACAGGGAGGGGACAGCCCCAGCATTTT. This sequence encodes CASSSTGRGQPQHF.

The J gene is TRBJ2-7, the V gene TRBV19; 7 bases line up with TRBD1. From germline, CDR1 is LNHDA and CDR2 SQIVND (reference sequence). This CDR3 has 14 residues. Trimming at V came to 4 bases and at J to 0 bases, leaving 3 bases not matched to a gene. The CDR3 coding sequence is TGTGCCAGTAGTACCCGACAGGGCTCCTACGAGCAGTACTTC. This sequence encodes CASSTRQGSYEQYF.

Only one count was recorded for this clone. This CDR3 reads CASSPRRREGETQYF. CDR3 DNA: TGTGCCAGTAGCCCACGTCGGCGGGAGGGAGAGACCCAGTACTTC. J is TRBJ2-5 and V is TRBV19, with 9 positions matching TRBD2. Germline-derived CDR1 and CDR2 are LNHDA and SQIVND (reference sequence). The trim removed 6 bases at V and 4 bases at J, leaving 9 bases unmatched. The CDR3 extends over 15 amino acids.

The gene calls are TRBV6-5 and TRBJ2-5, with TRBD2 matching over 14 bases. TRBJ2-7 matches the DNA end more closely, so the J call is doubtful. Germline V lookup: CDR1 MNHEY, CDR2 SVGAGI. CDR3 length: 15 residues. In nucleotides, the CDR3 is TGTGCCAGCAGTGCGGGGACTAGCGGGAGCTACGAGCAGTACTTC. Protein sequence: CASSAGTSGSYEQYF.

J is TRBJ2-1 and V is TRBV11-2, with D perhaps matching TRBD2 (6 bases). The CDR3 sequence is 15 residues long. Between the trimmed V and J ends, which lost 1 base and 4 bases, there was a span of 11 bases. Germline values: CDR1 SGHAT, CDR2 FQNNGV. Here the CDR3 DNA reads TGTGCCAGCAGCTTAGGAGGGAGCGGGTACAATGAGCAGTTCTTC. The encoded protein is CASSLGGSGYNEQFF.

V and J are TRBV2 and TRBJ2-5, with 7 bases lining up with TRBD1. The CDR3 is 13 residues long. Germline V lookup: CDR1 SNHLY, CDR2 FYNNEI. V trimming: 5 bases; J trimming: 1 base; junction bases outside the gene matches: 1. CDR3 region: CASSRDSQETQYF. The DNA for the CDR3 is TGTGCCAGCAGTCGGGACAGCCAAGAGACCCAGTACTTC. Full variable domain (remainder filled in from reference TRBV2 and TRBJ2-5): EPEVTQTPSHQVTQMGQEVILRCVPISNHLYFYWYRQILGQKVEFLVSFYNNEISEKSEIFDDQFSVERPDGSNFTLKIRSTKLEDSAMYFCASSRDSQETQYFGPGTRLLVL.

This rearrangement joins TRBV10-1 to TRBJ2-1, with 10 bases aligning to TRBD2. The CDR3 sequence is 17 residues long. Germline CDR1 reads WNHNN; CDR2 reads SYGVQD (reference sequence). V was pared by 3 bases and J by 3 bases, with 8 bases of the junction left unmatched. In DNA form, the CDR3 reads TGCGCCAGCAGTGAAGGAAGCGGGAGGGACTTCTACAATGAGCAGTTCTTC. Translation gives CASSEGSGRDFYNEQFF.

The CDR3 coding sequence is TGTGCCAGCAGCTTGGACAGGGGTTCACCCCTCCACTTT. It encodes CASSLDRGSPLHF. J is TRBJ1-6 and V is TRBV5-6; 7 nucleotides agree with TRBD1. V shed 0 bases and J 9 bases; nucleotides not matched to a gene: 0. CDR3 length: 13 amino acids. Germline CDR1 and CDR2: SGHDT and YYEEEE. The full variable domain, completed using reference TRBV5-6 and TRBJ1-6, is DAGVTQSPTHLIKTRGQQVTLRCSPKSGHDTVSWYQQALGQGPQFIFQYYEEEERQRGNFPDRFSGHQFPNYSSELNVNALLLGDSALYLCASSLDRGSPLHFGNGTRLTVT.

This clone was picked up a small number of times. The chain links TRBV5-1 to TRBJ1-1; D uncertain. This CDR3 region has 13 residues. V lost 1 base, J lost 2 bases, and 6 bases lay in between. Germline loops: CDR1 SGHRS, CDR2 YFSETQ. The CDR3: CASSLSVNTEAFF. CDR3 in DNA: TGCGCCAGCAGCTTGAGCGTAAACACTGAAGCTTTCTTT.

The chain is built from TRBV19 and TRBJ2-7, with TRBD2 matching 11 bases. In germline, CDR1 is LNHDA, CDR2 SQIVND (reference sequence). Trimming at V came to 6 bases and at J to 3 bases, leaving 4 bases not matched to a gene. This CDR3 comprises 14 residues. The CDR3 DNA reads as TGTGCCAGTAGCCCCGGGACTAGCGGCTACGAGCAGTACTTC. Amino acid sequence: CASSPGTSGYEQYF.

The rearrangement joins TRBV6-1 to TRBJ1-1; TRBD1 matches 7 bases. Germline-derived CDR1 and CDR2 are MNHNS and SASEGT. The J segment lost 5 bases and the V segment lost 4 bases, leaving 4 bases of the junction unmatched. The CDR3 has 13 residues. The DNA for the CDR3 is TGTGCCAGCAGTGTGACAGGGTTAACTGAAGCTTTCTTT. Its translation is CASSVTGLTEAFF.

The CDR3 DNA reads as TGTGCCAGCACCCGAGGGTCGGGGTATAATGCTGAAGCTTTCTTT. This sequence encodes CASTRGSGYNAEAFF. The chain couples TRBV6-5 to TRBJ1-1; D ambiguous. The CDR3 runs to 15 residues. Deletions cut 7 bases from V and 6 bases from J, with 21 bases between. Germline assignment: CDR1 MNHEY and CDR2 SVGAGI.

The chain couples TRBV7-8 to TRBJ1-3; the match to TRBD1 covers 7 bases. CDR3 length equals 16 residues. The trim removed 5 bases at V and 0 bases at J, leaving 7 bases unmatched. In germline, CDR1 is SGHVS, CDR2 FQNEAQ. The CDR3 DNA reads TGTGCCAGCAGCCCGTGGGACAGTCCCTCTGGAAACACCATATATTTT. Translation: CASSPWDSPSGNTIYF.

The chain employs TRBV11-2 and TRBJ1-4; D is unclear. The CDR3 has 13 amino acids. The V gene's germline CDR1 is SGHAT and CDR2 FQNNGV. Between the trimmed V and J ends, which lost 3 bases and 4 bases, there was a span of 6 bases. The DNA for the CDR3 is TGTGCCAGCAGCTTGTCCTATAATGAAAAACTGTTTTTT. It encodes CASSLSYNEKLFF.

The chain combines TRBV6-1 with TRBJ1-1; D possibly corresponds to TRBD1 (5 bases). V was pared by 1 base and J by 4 bases, with 13 bases between. Germline CDR1 reads MNHNS; CDR2 reads SASEGT. The CDR3 loop spans 15 amino acids. This CDR3 is CASSEGQGWGTEAFF. The CDR3 DNA is TGTGCCAGCAGTGAAGGGCAGGGTTGGGGCACTGAAGCTTTCTTT.

This clone appeared a few times. The chain links TRBV5-4 to TRBJ1-1; perhaps TRBD1 as D (6 bases). CDR1 is SGHNT and CDR2 is YYREEE in the germline V gene (reference sequence). The V end lost 3 bases, the J end lost 1 base, and 7 bases lay between the germline ends. The CDR3 is 13 residues long. As DNA, the CDR3 is TGTGCCAGCAGCTCGGGACAGAACACTGAAGCTTTCTTT. Amino acid sequence: CASSSGQNTEAFF.

This clone was counted between two and nine times. This chain links TRBV5-1 with TRBJ1-3; D remains ambiguous. CDR3 length: 16 residues. Trimming took 0 bases from V and 0 from J, leaving 10 bases between them. CDR1 and CDR2 from the germline V gene are SGHRS and YFSETQ. In nucleotides, the CDR3 is TGCGCCAGCAGCTTGGTTCAGGCTACCTCTGGAAACACCATATATTTT. Its protein product is CASSLVQATSGNTIYF.

V is TRBV5-1 and J is TRBJ2-5; no definite D call. The CDR3 spans 13 residues. Germline V gives CDR1 SGHRS, CDR2 YFSETQ. The V end lost 4 bases, the J end lost 4 bases, and 11 bases lay between the germline ends. The CDR3 is CASSLGMGETQYF. In DNA form, the CDR3 reads TGCGCCAGCAGCCTAGGTATGGGAGAGACCCAGTACTTC.

The chain links TRBV29-1 to TRBJ2-1; 7 bases fit TRBD2. Germline CDR1 and CDR2: SQVTM and ANQGSEA. This CDR3 spans 12 amino acids. V lost 7 bases, J lost 9 bases, and 9 bases stayed unmatched. CDR3 in amino acids: CSADGTTSEQFF. The DNA for the CDR3 is TGCAGCGCCGATGGGACTACCAGTGAGCAGTTCTTC.